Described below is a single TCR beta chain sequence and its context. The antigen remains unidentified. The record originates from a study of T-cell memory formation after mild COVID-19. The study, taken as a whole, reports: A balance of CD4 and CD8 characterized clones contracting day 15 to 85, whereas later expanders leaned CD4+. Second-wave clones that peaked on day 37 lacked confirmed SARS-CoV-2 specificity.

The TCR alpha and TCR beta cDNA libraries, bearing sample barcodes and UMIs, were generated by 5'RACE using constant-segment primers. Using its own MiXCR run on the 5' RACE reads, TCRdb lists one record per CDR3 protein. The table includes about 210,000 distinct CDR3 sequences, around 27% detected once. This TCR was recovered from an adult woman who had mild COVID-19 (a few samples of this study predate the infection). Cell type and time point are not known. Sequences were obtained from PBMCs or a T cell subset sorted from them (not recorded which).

The CDR3 DNA reads TGCGCCAGCAGCCAAGGCCGCGGGGGGCTCACGGGGACCCAGTACTTC. Residues: CASSQGRGGLTGTQYF. This chain connects TRBV4-1 to TRBJ2-5, with TRBD2 matching over 8 bases. CDR3 length: 16 residues. Losses at the gene ends were 1 base for V and 7 bases for J; bases not matched to a gene: 11. Germline CDR1 is MGHRA and CDR2 is YSYEKL.